This T cell receptor (beta chain) was captured in a study of blood T cell repertoires in COVID-19. Overall study context: Specimens from acute and convalescent COVID-19 originated in the United States, Italy and Spain.

Sequencing used immunoSEQ multiplex PCR; TCRdb keeps in-frame clones, though not all of them. The sample consists of under 200,000 clones, 86% of them appearing once. CDR1 is LGHDT, CDR2 YNNKEL, per germline (reference sequence). Trimming at V came to 2 bases and at J to 6 bases, leaving 4 bases not matched to a gene. The CDR3 has 14 amino acids. The origin of this receptor is a man in his fifties with active or convalescent COVID-19. The chain is built from TRBV3-1 (or the pseudogene TRBV3-2) and TRBJ2-4, with TRBD2 matching 7 bases. Material: peripheral blood. CDR3 protein: CASSQQRESNIQYF. The CDR3 DNA sequence: TGTGCCAGCAGCCAACAGCGGGAATCAAACATTCAGTACTTC.